These T cell receptor beta chains were read from a single sample in a study of blood T cell repertoires in COVID-19. Here immunoSEQ multiplex PCR was the method, and the copy in TCRdb shows in-frame clones only, minus some. Seen here are roughly 150,000 clones, around 80% observed once, and the top ten hold around 20%. Sequencing used PBMCs or T cells enriched from blood (not recorded which). All receptors come from a woman in her 70s in a cohort exposed to, infected with or recovered from COVID-19 (not recorded which). The CDR3 runs from the conserved cysteine through the conserved F or W. Each record gives: D gene, J gene, V gene, clone size, CDR3 protein, CDR3 DNA. A D gene is named only where the DNA matches it firmly. A clone size is listed for some rows: how often the clone was seen (once, few, many), or a class if it is expanded.

>TRBD2|TRBJ2-2|TRBV11-2|.
CASSFGLAGVGGTGELFF
TGTGCCAGCAGCTTCGGGCTAGCGGGAGTAGGGGGGACCGGGGAGCTGTTTTTT
>.|TRBJ2-1|TRBV6-5|once
CASTKEQGKFF
TGTGCCAGCACAAAGGAACAGGGAAAATTCTTC
>.|TRBJ1-1|TRBV6-6|.
CASSYDNREAFF
TGTGCCAGCAGTTACGATAACAGGGAAGCTTTCTTT
>TRBD1|TRBJ1-6|TRBV27|.
CASSLSGTGDLNSPLHF
TGTGCCAGCAGTTTATCCGGGACAGGGGATTTGAATTCACCCCTCCACTTT
>.|TRBJ1-4|TRBV28|.
CASSFGGSNEKLFF
TGTGCCAGCAGTTTTGGGGGGTCTAATGAAAAACTGTTTTTT
>.|TRBJ2-7|TRBV12-5|.
CASGPLDSYYEQYF
TGTGCTAGTGGTCCCTTGGACAGTTACTACGAGCAGTACTTC
>.|TRBJ2-7|TRBV10-3|.
CAISDLYEQYF
TGTGCCATCAGTGATCTATACGAGCAGTACTTC
>.|TRBJ2-3|TRBV5-5|.
CASSLSGPGTDTQYF
TGTGCCAGCAGCCTATCCGGTCCGGGGACAGATACGCAGTATTTT
>.|TRBJ2-3|TRBV30|once
CAWSGLVWGTDTQYF
TGTGCCTGGAGTGGACTAGTTTGGGGCACAGATACGCAGTATTTT
>TRBD1|TRBJ2-1|TRBV4-2|.
CASSQDFGAGGSYNEQFF
TGTGCCAGCAGCCAAGACTTTGGGGCAGGGGGATCCTACAATGAGCAGTTCTTC
>.|TRBJ2-5|TRBV7-2|.
CASSLARETQYF
TGTGCCAGCAGCTTAGCCCGGGAGACCCAGTACTTC
>TRBD1|TRBJ1-6|TRBV28|.
CASSDRGLSFYNSPLHF
TGTGCCAGCAGCGACAGGGGGCTATCCTTCTATAATTCACCCCTCCACTTT
>.|TRBJ1-1|TRBV12-3/TRBV12-4|once
CASRPRWNTEAFF
TGTGCCAGCAGACCCAGGTGGAACACTGAAGCTTTCTTT
>.|TRBJ2-1|TRBV3-1/TRBV3-2|.
CASSLEGGFNEQFF
TGTGCCAGCAGCTTAGAAGGCGGCTTCAATGAGCAGTTCTTC
>TRBD1|TRBJ2-7|TRBV2|.
CASSPGQGLGEQYF
TGTGCCAGCAGCCCTGGACAGGGCCTGGGGGAGCAGTACTTC
>TRBD2|TRBJ2-4|TRBV11-2|.
CASSWVFPGLAGGVAKNIQYF
TGTGCCAGCAGTTGGGTATTCCCGGGACTAGCGGGGGGGGTAGCCAAAAACATTCAGTACTTC
>TRBD1|TRBJ2-2|TRBV4-3|.
CASSQGDRGRELFF
TGCGCCAGCAGCCAAGGGGACAGGGGGAGGGAGCTGTTTTTT
>.|TRBJ2-7|TRBV7-2|.
CASSSASRGIEQYF
TGTGCCAGCAGCTCTGCCTCGAGGGGGATCGAGCAGTACTTC
>.|TRBJ1-4|TRBV11-3|once
CASSRHEGATNEKLFF
TGTGCCAGCAGCCGGCATGAGGGGGCAACTAATGAAAAACTGTTTTTT
>.|TRBJ2-1|TRBV5-4|once
CASSLGGASSYNEQFF
TGTGCCAGCAGCTTGGGTGGTGCCAGCTCCTACAATGAGCAGTTCTTC
>.|TRBJ1-6|TRBV2|.
CASSEGWDNRNSPLHF
TGTGCCAGCAGTGAAGGGTGGGACAACCGTAATTCACCCCTCCACTTT
>TRBD2|TRBJ2-1|TRBV7-8|.
CASSSSVSLAGGNNEQFF
TGTGCCAGCAGCTCGTCTGTATCCCTAGCGGGAGGGAACAATGAGCAGTTCTTC
>.|TRBJ1-6|TRBV9|.
CASSVGGRHNSPLHF
TGTGCCAGCAGCGTAGGGGGCAGACATAATTCACCCCTCCACTTT
>TRBD1|TRBJ2-7|TRBV5-1|.
CASSTVQGAEQYF
TGCGCCAGCAGCACGGTACAGGGGGCCGAGCAGTACTTC
>TRBD2|TRBJ2-5|TRBV13|few
CASSLGYRWGTTFQETQYF
TGTGCCAGCAGCTTAGGATATCGGTGGGGGACTACCTTCCAAGAGACCCAGTACTTC
>TRBD2|TRBJ2-1|TRBV4-1|.
CASSQERALAGEYNEQFF
TGCGCCAGCAGCCAAGAAAGGGCTCTGGCGGGAGAGTACAATGAGCAGTTCTTC
>TRBD2|TRBJ2-1|TRBV18|.
CASSLISGSNEQFF
TGTGCCAGCTCACTTATAAGCGGGAGCAATGAGCAGTTCTTC
>TRBD2|TRBJ2-1|TRBV7-8|.
CASSPLTGLAHNEQFF
TGTGCCAGCAGCCCATTAACTGGACTAGCTCACAATGAGCAGTTCTTC
>.|TRBJ2-7|TRBV7-9|.
CASSSTETYEQYF
TGTGCCAGCAGCTCGACAGAGACCTACGAGCAGTACTTC